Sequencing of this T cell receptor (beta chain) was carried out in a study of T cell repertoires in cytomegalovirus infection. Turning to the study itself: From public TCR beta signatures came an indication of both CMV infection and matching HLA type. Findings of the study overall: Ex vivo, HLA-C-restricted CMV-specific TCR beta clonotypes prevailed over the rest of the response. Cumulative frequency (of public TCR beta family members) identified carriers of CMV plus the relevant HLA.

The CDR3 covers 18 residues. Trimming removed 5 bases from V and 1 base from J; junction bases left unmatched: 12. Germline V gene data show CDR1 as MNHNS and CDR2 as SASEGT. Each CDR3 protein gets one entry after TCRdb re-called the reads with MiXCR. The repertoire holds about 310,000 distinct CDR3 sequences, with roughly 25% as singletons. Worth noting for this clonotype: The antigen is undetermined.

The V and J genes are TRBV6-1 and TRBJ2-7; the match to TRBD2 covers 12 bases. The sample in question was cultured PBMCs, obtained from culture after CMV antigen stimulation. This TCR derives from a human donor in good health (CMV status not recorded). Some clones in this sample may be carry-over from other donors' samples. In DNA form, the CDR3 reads TGTGCCAGCAGTTCCAAGGGACTAGCGGGCGGATCATCCTACGAGCAGTACTTC. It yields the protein CASSSKGLAGGSSYEQYF.